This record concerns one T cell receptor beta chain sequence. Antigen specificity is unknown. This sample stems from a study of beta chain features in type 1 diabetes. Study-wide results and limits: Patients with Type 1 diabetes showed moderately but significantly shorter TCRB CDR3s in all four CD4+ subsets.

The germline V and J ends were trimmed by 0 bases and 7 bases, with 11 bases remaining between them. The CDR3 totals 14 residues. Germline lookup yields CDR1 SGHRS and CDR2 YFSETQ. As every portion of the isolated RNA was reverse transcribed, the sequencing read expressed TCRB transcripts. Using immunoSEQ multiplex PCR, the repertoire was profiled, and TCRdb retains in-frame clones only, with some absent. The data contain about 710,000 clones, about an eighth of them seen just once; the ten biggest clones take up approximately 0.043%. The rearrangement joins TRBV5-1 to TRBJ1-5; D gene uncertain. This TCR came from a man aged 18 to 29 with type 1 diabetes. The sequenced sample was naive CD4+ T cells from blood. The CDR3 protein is CASSLGETNQPQHF. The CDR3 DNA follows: TGCGCCAGCAGCTTGGGGGAGACGAACCAGCCCCAGCATTTT.